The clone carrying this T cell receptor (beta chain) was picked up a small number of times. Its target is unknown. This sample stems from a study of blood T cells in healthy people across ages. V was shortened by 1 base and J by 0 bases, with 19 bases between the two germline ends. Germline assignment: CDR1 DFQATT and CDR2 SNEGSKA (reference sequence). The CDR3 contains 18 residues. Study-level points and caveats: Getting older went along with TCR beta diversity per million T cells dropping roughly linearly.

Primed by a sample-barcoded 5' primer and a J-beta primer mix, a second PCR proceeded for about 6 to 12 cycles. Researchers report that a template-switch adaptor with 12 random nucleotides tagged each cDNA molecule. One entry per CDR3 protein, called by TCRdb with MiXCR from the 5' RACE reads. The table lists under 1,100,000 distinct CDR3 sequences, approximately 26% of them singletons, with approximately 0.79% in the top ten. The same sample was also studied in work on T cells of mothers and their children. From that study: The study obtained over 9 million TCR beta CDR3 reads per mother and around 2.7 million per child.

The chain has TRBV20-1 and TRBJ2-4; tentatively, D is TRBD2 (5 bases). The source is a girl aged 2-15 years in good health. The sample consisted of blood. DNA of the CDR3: TGCAGTGCTAGAGGGCAGTGGGGAGAACGCCTAGCCAAAAACATTCAGTACTTC. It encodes CSARGQWGERLAKNIQYF.